Sequencing of this T cell receptor beta chain was carried out in a study of radiotherapy plus CTLA-4 blockade in lung cancer. Sequenced by immunoSEQ multiplex PCR; TCRdb stores in-frame clones only, minus some. The data contain roughly 120,000 clones, roughly 77% of them singletons. Trimming took off 0 bases at V and 7 bases at J, with 11 bases between the two ends. The CDR3 loop spans 14 amino acids. Germline V gene lookup returns CDR1 SGHDT and CDR2 YYEEEE. Sequencing was performed on peripheral blood, taken from a patient treated with radiotherapy plus ipilimumab. The chain recombines TRBV5-6 with TRBJ2-4; no clear D gene. This TCR derives from a human donor with non-small cell lung cancer that progressed on radiotherapy plus ipilimumab. Some clones in this sample may be carry-over from other donors' samples. The CDR3 bases are TGTGCCAGCAGCTTGGGTCCCAATGAGAACATTCAGTACTTC. It encodes CASSLGPNENIQYF.